The 5 T cell receptor beta chains below all came from one sample that was sequenced in a study of T cells expressing NK-cell markers. TCRdb reprocessed the 5' RACE reads and reports one entry per CDR3 protein, with no DNA. Recorded for this sample: under 200,000 distinct CDR3 sequences. Sequencing used blood T cells: a sorted CD56 or NKG2C T cell subset, CD4+ or CD8+ T cells, or bulk PBMC T cells (not recorded which). These TCRs come from a woman between 18 and 75 years old in good health.

The V and J genes are TRBV7-3 and TRBJ2-5; TCRdb's assignment of TRBD1 cannot be checked, as there is no DNA. Germline CDR1 reads SGHTA; CDR2 reads FQGTGA. The CDR3 contains 13 residues. This CDR3 is CASSPGTQETQYF.

This chain joins TRBV5-1 and TRBJ2-1; lacking DNA, the TRBD2 call made by TCRdb goes unchecked. The germline V gene has CDR1 SGHRS and CDR2 YFSETQ. The CDR3 totals 17 residues. The CDR3: CASSLWGGTLSYNEQFF.

The rearrangement joins TRBV7-9 to TRBJ1-2; TCRdb's D gene call, TRBD1, goes unchecked for lack of DNA. Germline CDR1 SEHNR, CDR2 FQNEAQ (reference sequence). The CDR3 spans 15 residues. This CDR3 is CASSLADRDSSGYTF. The whole variable domain, filled in from reference TRBV7-9 and TRBJ1-2, reads DTGVSQNPRHKITKRGQNVTFRCDPISEHNRLYWYRQTLGQGPEFLTYFQNEAQLEKSRLLSDRFSAERPKGSFSTLEIQRTEQGDSAMYLCASSLADRDSSGYTFGSGTRLTVV.

V usage is TRBV20-1 and J usage is TRBJ1-1. The germline gives CDR1 DFQATT, CDR2 SNEGSKA (reference sequence). This CDR3 is built from 14 residues. CDR3 region: CSARKRALNTEAFF.

The rearrangement links TRBV21-1 to TRBJ2-3; TCRdb's D call, TRBD2, is unchecked because there is no DNA. TRBV21-1 is marked as a pseudogene. This CDR3 is built from 20 residues. This CDR3 reads CASPTGPGLAGDPPTDTQYF.